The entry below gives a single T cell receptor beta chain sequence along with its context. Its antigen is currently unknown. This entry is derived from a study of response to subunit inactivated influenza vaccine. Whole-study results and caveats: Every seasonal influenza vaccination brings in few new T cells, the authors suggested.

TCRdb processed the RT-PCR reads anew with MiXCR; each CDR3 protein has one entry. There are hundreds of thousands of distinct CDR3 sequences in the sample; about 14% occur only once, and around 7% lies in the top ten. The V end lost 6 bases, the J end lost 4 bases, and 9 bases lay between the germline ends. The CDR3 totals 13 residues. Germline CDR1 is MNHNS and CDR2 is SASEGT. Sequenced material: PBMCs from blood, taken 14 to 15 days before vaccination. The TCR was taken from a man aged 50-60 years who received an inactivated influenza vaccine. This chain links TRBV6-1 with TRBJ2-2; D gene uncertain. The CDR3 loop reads CASRRQITGELFF. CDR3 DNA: TGTGCCAGCAGGAGGCAGATCACCGGGGAGCTGTTTTTT.